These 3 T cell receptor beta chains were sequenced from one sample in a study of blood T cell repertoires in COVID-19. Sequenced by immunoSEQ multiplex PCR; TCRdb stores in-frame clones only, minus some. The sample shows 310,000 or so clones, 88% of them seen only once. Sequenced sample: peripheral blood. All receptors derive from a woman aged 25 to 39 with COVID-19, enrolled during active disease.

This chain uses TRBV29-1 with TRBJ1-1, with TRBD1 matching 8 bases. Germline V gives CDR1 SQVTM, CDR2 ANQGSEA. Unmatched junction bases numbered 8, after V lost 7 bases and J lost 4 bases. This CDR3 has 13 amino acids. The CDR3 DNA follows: TGCAGCGCCAAGAACGGACAGGGCACTGAAGCTTTCTTT. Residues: CSAKNGQGTEAFF.

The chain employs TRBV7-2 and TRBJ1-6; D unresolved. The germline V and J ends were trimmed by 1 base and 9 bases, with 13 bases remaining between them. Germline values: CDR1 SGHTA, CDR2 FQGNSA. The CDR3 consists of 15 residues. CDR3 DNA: TGTGCCAGCAGCTTAGATCGGCAGGTTCGTTCACCCCTCCACTTT. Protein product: CASSLDRQVRSPLHF. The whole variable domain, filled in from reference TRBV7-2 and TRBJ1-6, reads GAGVSQSPSNKVTEKGKDVELRCDPISGHTALYWYRQSLGQGLEFLIYFQGNSAPDKSGLPSDRFSAERTGGSVSTLTIQRTQQEDSAVYLCASSLDRQVRSPLHFGNGTRLTVT.

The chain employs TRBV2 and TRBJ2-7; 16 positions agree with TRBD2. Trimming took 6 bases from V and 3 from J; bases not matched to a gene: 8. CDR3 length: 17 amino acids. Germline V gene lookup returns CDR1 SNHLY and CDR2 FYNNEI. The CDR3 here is CASSRGTSGREDYEQYF. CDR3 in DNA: TGTGCCAGCAGCAGAGGGACTAGCGGGAGGGAGGACTACGAGCAGTACTTC.